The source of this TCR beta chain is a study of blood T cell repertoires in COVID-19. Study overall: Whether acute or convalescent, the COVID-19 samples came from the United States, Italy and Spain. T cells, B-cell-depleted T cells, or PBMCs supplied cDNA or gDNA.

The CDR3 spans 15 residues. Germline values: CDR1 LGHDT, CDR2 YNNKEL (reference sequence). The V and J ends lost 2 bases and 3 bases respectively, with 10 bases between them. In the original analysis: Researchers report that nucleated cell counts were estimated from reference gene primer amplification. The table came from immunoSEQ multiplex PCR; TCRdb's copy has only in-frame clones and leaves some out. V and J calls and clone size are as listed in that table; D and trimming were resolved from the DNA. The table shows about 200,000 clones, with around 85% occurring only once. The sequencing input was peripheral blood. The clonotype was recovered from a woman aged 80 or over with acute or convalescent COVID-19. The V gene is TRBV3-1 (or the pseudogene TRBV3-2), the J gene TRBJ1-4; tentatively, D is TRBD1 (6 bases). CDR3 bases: TGTGCCAGCAGCCAAACAGGGTCGGCTAATGAAAAACTGTTTTTT. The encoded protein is CASSQTGSANEKLFF.